Listed here are 4 T cell receptor beta chains from one sample, sequenced in a study of tumor-infiltrating lymphocytes in primary liver carcinoma. A primer in the constant region served to generate TCR beta cDNA from approximately 500 ng of total RNA. It was through three nested multiplex PCR rounds of slightly modified ARM-PCR that TCR beta libraries arose. TRBV1-TRBV30 forward and Cbeta reverse primers drove the first two roughly 10-cycle rounds. One entry per CDR3 protein results from TCRdb running MiXCR on the multiplex PCR reads. The data show about 70,000 distinct CDR3 sequences, 55% to 75% seen once. Starting material for RNA and DNA co-extraction consisted of roughly 17-31 mg of unsorted bulk tissue. The specimen sequenced was liver tumor tissue from sampling region 4. Sample subset: tumor region T4, right-lateral pole. These receptors originate from a man between 40 and 49 years old with primary liver carcinoma and hepatitis B virus infection.

As concerns this clonotype: Just one base apart from a much larger clone, this may be a read error. The chain carries TRBV5-1 and TRBJ2-3; D gene ambiguous. The CDR3 consists of 12 residues. CDR1 is SGHRS, CDR2 YFSETQ, per germline. This CDR3 reads CANSLAGDTQYF. CDR3 bases: TGCGCCAACAGCTTGGCCGGCGATACGCAGTATTTT.

A remark on this clonotype: Without the conserved terminal phenylalanine or tryptophan, this CDR3 likely stems from a read error. V and J are TRBV7-9 and TRBJ2-7; 7 bases are shared with TRBD1. This CDR3 is built from 14 residues. CDR1 is SEHNR and CDR2 is FQNEAQ in the germline V gene (reference sequence). The CDR3 here is CASTAQGSPYDQYL. Written as DNA, the CDR3 is TGTGCCAGCACCGCACAGGGGTCCCCCTACGATCAGTACCTC.

This clonotype came up many times. The CDR3 DNA is TGTGCCAGCAGGGGGGACAGCAACGAGCAGTACTTC. It yields the protein CASRGDSNEQYF. The gene calls are TRBV7-9 and TRBJ2-7, with 7 nucleotides matching TRBD1. This CDR3 has 12 amino acids. Germline V gene lookup returns CDR1 SEHNR and CDR2 FQNEAQ (reference sequence). Losses at the gene ends were 6 bases for V and 5 bases for J; bases not matched to a gene: 4.

This clonotype was observed at least ten times. The rearrangement uses TRBV16 and TRBJ2-7; D ambiguous. Trimming removed 4 bases at V and 7 bases at J, with 14 bases between. CDR1 and CDR2 (germline): KGHSY, FQNENV. This CDR3 has 13 amino acids. This CDR3 is CASSRSLVGEQYF. As DNA, the CDR3 is TGTGCCAGCAGCCGATCTCTCGTGGGGGAGCAGTACTTC.